A few counts support the clone carrying this T cell receptor beta chain. Its antigen is as yet unknown. The germline V gene encodes CDR1 SGHTA and CDR2 FQGNSA. The junction had 4 bases not matched to a gene; V was cut back by 0 bases and J by 4 bases. The CDR3 totals 15 residues. The sample originates from a study of T cells after yellow fever vaccination. Study overall: Those fractions that held only low numbers of cells were prepared using the SMART-Seq v4 Ultra Low Input RNA kit.

General study findings and limits: CD4 and CD8 compartments shared a small share of clonotypes, likely from convergent recombination. Though weaker, the secondary response peaked faster, on day 5 versus 15.

UMIs and a universal primer site were added when TCR cDNA was made by 5'RACE template switching. TCRdb analysed the 5' RACE reads with MiXCR anew, one entry per CDR3 protein. Among some 350,000 distinct CDR3 sequences listed, over 5% were seen once. This sequence joins TRBV7-2 and TRBJ2-5; 8 nucleotides line up with TRBD2. The sequence was obtained from a man aged 25 to 40 who received the YFV17D yellow fever vaccine. Sequenced material: PBMCs, taken 5 days after the yellow fever booster vaccination. The CDR3 DNA is TGTGCCAGCAGCTTAGCCAAGACTAGCGCAGAGACCCAGTACTTC. It codes for CASSLAKTSAETQYF.